These T cell receptor beta chains were read from a single sample in a study of blood T cell repertoires in COVID-19. Repertoires were generated with immunoSEQ multiplex PCR, while TCRdb's copy carries only in-frame clones and drops some. In the table there are roughly 150,000 clones, roughly 75% of which are singletons. Sequencing used PBMCs or T cells enriched from blood (not recorded which). The origin of the receptors is a woman between 50 and 59 years old who had recovered from COVID-19. CDR3s include the opening cysteine and the closing phenylalanine or tryptophan. A D gene is named only where the DNA matches it firmly. The listing skips clone size in some rows; elsewhere it reads once, few, many or a size class.

TRBJ2-1 TRBD1 - TRBV5-1 TGCGCCAGCTCCGGGACAGGGGTTAATGAGCAGTTCTTC CASSGTGVNEQFF
TRBJ1-1 - - TRBV10-3 TGTGCCACTCAGGGGAACACTGAAGCTTTCTTT CATQGNTEAFF
TRBJ2-2 TRBD1 - TRBV28 TGTGCCAGCGGCCCGACAGGGGCGAACACCGGGGAGCTGTTTTTT CASGPTGANTGELFF
TRBJ1-6 - - TRBV2 TGTGCCAGCAGTGGTACAGGGTCCGGTTCACCCCTCCACTTT CASSGTGSGSPLHF
TRBJ1-2 - - TRBV28 TGTGCCAGCAGTCGCGGACATAACTATGGCTACACCTTC CASSRGHNYGYTF
TRBJ1-4 - - TRBV5-4 TGTGCCAGCAGCACAGCAGGGGTTTCTAATGAAAAACTGTTTTTT CASSTAGVSNEKLFF
TRBJ2-1 - - TRBV7-8 TGTGCCAGCAGTCTTACCGCGGGGGCTGTGGAGCAGTTCTTC CASSLTAGAVEQFF
TRBJ2-5 - few TRBV28 TGTGCCAGCAGTTCCGACGGGGGATTAAGATGGGAGACCCAGTACTTC CASSSDGGLRWETQYF
TRBJ2-1 TRBD1 - TRBV5-1 TGCGCCAGCAGCGTCCCCGGGACAGGGGGCTCCAATGAGCAGTTCTTC CASSVPGTGGSNEQFF
TRBJ1-2 TRBD1 - TRBV7-9 TGTGCCAGCAGCTTCGTTAACAGGGGGAATGGCTACACCTTC CASSFVNRGNGYTF
TRBJ2-5 TRBD2 - TRBV7-9 TGTGCCAGCAGCTTACCGCCCGGGGGGGGAGAGACCCAGTACTTC CASSLPPGGGETQYF
TRBJ1-5 - few TRBV5-4 TGTGCCAGCAGCTTGGCAGGGTCTGGTCAGCCCCAGCATTTT CASSLAGSGQPQHF
TRBJ2-3 TRBD1 - TRBV24-1 TGTGCCACCAGTGACCGCCGGGACAGGGGGCTTTCAGATACGCAGTATTTT CATSDRRDRGLSDTQYF
TRBJ2-3 TRBD1 - TRBV3-1/TRBV3-2 TGTGCCAGCAGCCACAGGGGGCGAGGCGATACGCAGTATTTT CASSHRGRGDTQYF
TRBJ2-1 - - TRBV10-3 TGTGCCATCAGTGAGTCTAGCCAAGGGCAGTTCTTC CAISESSQGQFF
TRBJ2-3 TRBD2 - TRBV19 TGTGCCAGTAGTCAGCGGTCTAGCGGGGACACAGATACGCAGTATTTT CASSQRSSGDTDTQYF
TRBJ1-1 - few TRBV28 TGTGCCAGCAGTCCCGTCGGGGGCACTGAAGCTTTCTTT CASSPVGGTEAFF
TRBJ2-2 - - TRBV14 TGTGCCAGCAGCCAAATGGACATATCGAACACCGGGGAGCTGTTTTTT CASSQMDISNTGELFF
TRBJ2-5 - - TRBV10-3 TGTGCCATCAGTGGAGGAGAGACCCAGTACTTC CAISGGETQYF
TRBJ1-2 - - TRBV12-3/TRBV12-4 TGTGCCAGCAGTAGGACATATGGCTACACCTTC CASSRTYGYTF
TRBJ2-1 TRBD2 - TRBV19 TGTGCCAGTAATTTCGGGGGGACGGGGGAGCAGTTCTTC CASNFGGTGEQFF
TRBJ2-5 TRBD2 medium-sized TRBV4-2 TGTGCCAGCAGCCAAGAGCGGGGGGGCCAAGAGACCCAGTACTTC CASSQERGGQETQYF
TRBJ1-1 - - TRBV28 TGTGCCAGCAGCCGCCGGAGTGTCACTGAAGCTTTCTTT CASSRRSVTEAFF
TRBJ2-5 - - TRBV4-2 TGTGCCAGCAGCCAAGATGGATCCCAGCGGGTAGAGACCCAGTACTTC CASSQDGSQRVETQYF
TRBJ2-1 - few TRBV20-1 TGCAGTGCTAGAGCACGGAGGGAGCAGTTCTTC CSARARREQFF
TRBJ1-2 - - TRBV5-5 TGTGCCAGCAGCTTGATCCCAGGCAACTATGGCTACACCTTC CASSLIPGNYGYTF
TRBJ1-4 TRBD1 few TRBV9 TGTGCCAGCAGCCGTCGGGACAGGGGAGTCCTTGTAAGTGAAAAACTGTTTTTT CASSRRDRGVLVSEKLFF
TRBJ1-6 - - TRBV2 TGTGCCAGCAGCCTAGACAGGCCCACCTATAATTCACCCCTCCACTTT CASSLDRPTYNSPLHF
TRBJ1-1 - - TRBV4-2 TGTGCCAGCAGCCGGGGCCTGAACACTGAAGCTTTCTTT CASSRGLNTEAFF
TRBJ1-2 TRBD1 - TRBV3-1/TRBV3-2 TGTGCCAGCAGCCGCCTGGGGACAGCTTATGGCTACACCTTC CASSRLGTAYGYTF
TRBJ2-2 - - TRBV25-1 TGTACCAGCACCTTGAACACCGGGGAGCTGTTTTTT CTSTLNTGELFF
TRBJ2-3 TRBD2 few TRBV6-4 TGTGCCAGCAGTGACGCCAAGGTTGGACTAGCGGGGACAGATACGCAGTATTTT CASSDAKVGLAGTDTQYF
TRBJ2-5 TRBD2 few TRBV2 TGTGCCAGCAGTGACGGACTAGCGGACGCAGAGACCCAGTACTTC CASSDGLADAETQYF
TRBJ2-1 - - TRBV4-1 TGCGCCAGCAGCCAAGATCGGCAGGACACCTACAATGAGCAGTTCTTC CASSQDRQDTYNEQFF
TRBJ1-2 - - TRBV7-3 TGTGCCAGCAGCCCGACAGCTGTGGGTGGCTACACCTTC CASSPTAVGGYTF
TRBJ2-5 - - TRBV28 TGTGCCAGCAGCTCCTTGTGGGCGGGGAGGGAGACCCAGTACTTC CASSSLWAGRETQYF
TRBJ1-6 - - TRBV2 TGTGCCAGCAGTGTTGCGGGGTGGGATTCACCCCTCCACTTT CASSVAGWDSPLHF
TRBJ1-2 - - TRBV7-9 TGTGCCAGCAGCTTAGGAATCCAGGGTGGAGGCTACACCTTC CASSLGIQGGGYTF
TRBJ2-7 TRBD1 few TRBV2 TGTGCCAGCAGCCGGACAGGCCTGGGCTACGAGCAGTACTTC CASSRTGLGYEQYF
TRBJ2-5 - - TRBV18 TGTGCCAGCTCACCAGTAGACACAGTCCAACAAGAGACCCAGTACTTC CASSPVDTVQQETQYF
TRBJ2-4 TRBD2 - TRBV15 TGTGCCACCAGCAGAGAGGGCGGGGGAGTAGCCAAAAACATTCAGTACTTC CATSREGGGVAKNIQYF
TRBJ1-2 - - TRBV9 TGTGCCAGCAGCTTCCCTTTTGGGGGGAGTGGCTACACCTTC CASSFPFGGSGYTF
TRBJ1-6 TRBD1 few TRBV28 TGTGCCACCCCCAGAGGGGACAGGGGGCTTCAGGGTTCGAATAATTCACCCCTCCACTTT CATPRGDRGLQGSNNSPLHF
TRBJ1-2 - - TRBV12-3/TRBV12-4 TGTGCCAGCAGTCGGGGTAGGAGCTATGGCTACACCTTC CASSRGRSYGYTF
TRBJ1-2 TRBD1 few TRBV25-1 TGTGCCAGCAGTGGGTCGGACAGGGGGAATGGCTACACCTTC CASSGSDRGNGYTF
TRBJ2-5 TRBD1 - TRBV6-5 TGTGCCAGCAGTTTACAGGGGACAACCCCAGAGACCCAGTACTTC CASSLQGTTPETQYF
TRBJ1-1 - - TRBV2 TGTGCCAGCAGGAACGACGGACAGACGAACACTGAAGCTTTCTTT CASRNDGQTNTEAFF
TRBJ1-6 TRBD1 - TRBV6-2/TRBV6-3 TGTGCCAGCAGTTTCAACAGGGGGAGGAATTCACCCCTCCACTTT CASSFNRGRNSPLHF
TRBJ2-5 TRBD2 - TRBV5-6 TGTGCCAGCAGCATACTAGCGGGGGAGCAAGAGACCCAGTACTTC CASSILAGEQETQYF
TRBJ2-7 - once TRBV15 TGTGCCACCAGCAGAGGGGGCGGCGAGCAGTACTTC CATSRGGGEQYF
TRBJ2-2 - - TRBV6-5 TGTGCCAGCAGGGGGGGACAGATTAACACCGGGGAGCTGTTTTTT CASRGGQINTGELFF
TRBJ1-6 - - TRBV5-1 TGCGCCAGCAGCTTGGGCCCGCAGGGGAATTCACCCCTCCACTTT CASSLGPQGNSPLHF
TRBJ2-2 - - TRBV7-7 TGTGCCAGCAGCTTAGTGGGGGCCGGCACCGGGGAGCTGTTTTTT CASSLVGAGTGELFF
TRBJ1-1 TRBD1 - TRBV11-3 TGTGCCAGCAGCTTAAACAGGGGGGCCACTGAAGCTTTCTTT CASSLNRGATEAFF
TRBJ2-4 - - TRBV28 TGTGCCAGCAGCACAGGAACAGGGACCAAAAACATTCAGTACTTC CASSTGTGTKNIQYF
TRBJ1-2 - - TRBV27 TGTGCCAGCAGTTTATCGGTTCGGGGGGTCAGTCATGGCTACACCTTC CASSLSVRGVSHGYTF